This TCR beta chain derives from a study of blood T cell repertoires in COVID-19. At the level of the study: Acute and convalescent COVID-19 samples came from the United States, Italy and Spain. Sources were T cells, B-cell-depleted T cells, or PBMCs; the material itself was cDNA or gDNA.

In the original processing: The assay estimated nucleated cells by amplifying reference gene primers. This table comes from immunoSEQ multiplex PCR, and its TCRdb copy is limited to in-frame clones, with some not included. That table furnishes V, J and clone size, whereas the DNA furnished D and trimming. The repertoire includes about 150,000 clones, around 90% of them detected once, and roughly 5.3% sits in the top ten. Followed longitudinally, the Seattle patients had been enrolled during active infection. Per germline, CDR1 SGHDN and CDR2 FVKESK. The length of the CDR3 is 16 residues. Trimming stripped 3 bases from V and 0 bases from J, with 12 bases between.

The sequenced sample consisted of peripheral blood. V usage is TRBV14 and J usage is TRBJ2-1, with a weak D call TRBD1 (5 bases). The clonotype comes from a man younger than 35 with COVID-19, enrolled during active disease. The chain's CDR3 is CASSHLGASSYNEQFF. DNA for the CDR3: TGTGCCAGCAGCCATCTTGGGGCTAGCTCCTACAATGAGCAGTTCTTC. Based on the CDR3 plus reference TRBV14 and TRBJ2-1, the full variable domain is EAGVTQFPSHSVIEKGQTVTLRCDPISGHDNLYWYRRVMGKEIKFLLHFVKESKQDESGMPNNRFLAERTGGTYSTLKVQPAELEDSGVYFCASSHLGASSYNEQFFGPGTRLTVL.